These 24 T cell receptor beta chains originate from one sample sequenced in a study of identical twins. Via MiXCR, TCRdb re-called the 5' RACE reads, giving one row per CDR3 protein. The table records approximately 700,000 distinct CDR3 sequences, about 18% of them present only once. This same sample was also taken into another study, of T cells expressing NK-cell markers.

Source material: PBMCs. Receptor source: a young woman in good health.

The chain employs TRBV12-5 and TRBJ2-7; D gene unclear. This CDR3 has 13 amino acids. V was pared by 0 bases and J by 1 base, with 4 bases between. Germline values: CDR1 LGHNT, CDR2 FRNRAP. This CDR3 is CASGLVQSYEQYF. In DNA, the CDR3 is TGTGCTAGTGGTTTGGTCCAGTCCTACGAGCAGTACTTC.

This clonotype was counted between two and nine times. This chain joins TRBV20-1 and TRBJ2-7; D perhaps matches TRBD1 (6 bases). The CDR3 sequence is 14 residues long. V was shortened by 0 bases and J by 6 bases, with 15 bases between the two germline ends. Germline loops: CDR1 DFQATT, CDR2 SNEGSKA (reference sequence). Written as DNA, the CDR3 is TGCAGTGCTAGAGATCTACAGGGTCGGGGCGAGCAGTACTTC. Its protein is CSARDLQGRGEQYF.

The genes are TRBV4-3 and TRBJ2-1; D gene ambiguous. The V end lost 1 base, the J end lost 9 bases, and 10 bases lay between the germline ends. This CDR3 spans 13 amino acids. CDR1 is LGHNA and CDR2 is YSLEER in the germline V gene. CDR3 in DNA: TGCGCCAGCAGCCAAGTAAGAGTATCTGAGCAGTTCTTC. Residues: CASSQVRVSEQFF.

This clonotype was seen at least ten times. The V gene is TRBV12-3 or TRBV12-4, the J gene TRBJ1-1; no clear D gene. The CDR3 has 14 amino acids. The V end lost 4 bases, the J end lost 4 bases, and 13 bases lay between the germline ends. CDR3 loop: CASSSRDMATEAFF. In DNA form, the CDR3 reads TGTGCCAGCAGTTCCCGCGATATGGCCACTGAAGCTTTCTTT.

CDR3 coding DNA: TGCGCCAGCAGCTTGGCCCCGGACAGGGCCAGCGGGGAGCTGTTTTTT. This codes for CASSLAPDRASGELFF. J is TRBJ2-2 and V is TRBV5-1; 8 nucleotides agree with TRBD1. Germline CDR1 SGHRS, CDR2 YFSETQ. The CDR3 consists of 16 residues. Trimming removed 0 bases from V and 7 bases from J; junction bases left unmatched: 8.

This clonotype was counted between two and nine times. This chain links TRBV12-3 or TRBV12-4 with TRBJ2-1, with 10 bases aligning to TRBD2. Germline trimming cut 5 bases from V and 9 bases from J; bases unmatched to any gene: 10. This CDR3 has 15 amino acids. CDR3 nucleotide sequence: TGTGCCAGCAGTACCGCCGGGACTAGCGTTTTTGAGCAGTTCTTC. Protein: CASSTAGTSVFEQFF.

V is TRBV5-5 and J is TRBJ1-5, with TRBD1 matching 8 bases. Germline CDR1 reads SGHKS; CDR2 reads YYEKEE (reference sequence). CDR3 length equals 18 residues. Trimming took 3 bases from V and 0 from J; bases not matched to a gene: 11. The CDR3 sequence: CASSSIAGQVFSNQPQHF. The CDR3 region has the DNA TGTGCCAGCAGCTCTATTGCGGGACAGGTTTTTAGCAATCAGCCCCAGCATTTT.

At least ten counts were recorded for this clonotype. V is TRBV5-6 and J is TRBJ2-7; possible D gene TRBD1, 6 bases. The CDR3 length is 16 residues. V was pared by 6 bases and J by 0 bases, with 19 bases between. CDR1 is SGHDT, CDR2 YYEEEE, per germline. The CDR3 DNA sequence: TGTGCCAGCAACACAACAGGGAATAGGAGCTCCTACGAGCAGTACTTC. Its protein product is CASNTTGNRSSYEQYF.

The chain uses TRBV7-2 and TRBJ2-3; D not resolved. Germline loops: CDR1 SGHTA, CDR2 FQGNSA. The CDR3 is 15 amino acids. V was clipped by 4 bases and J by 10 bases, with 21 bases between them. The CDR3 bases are TGTGCCAGCAGCTCGCAACAGATGCGGCAAACCCCGCAGTATTTT. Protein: CASSSQQMRQTPQYF.

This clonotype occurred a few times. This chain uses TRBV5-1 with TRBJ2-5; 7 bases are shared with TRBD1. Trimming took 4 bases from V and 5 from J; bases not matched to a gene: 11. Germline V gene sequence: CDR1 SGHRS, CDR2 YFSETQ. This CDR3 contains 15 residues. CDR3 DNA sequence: TGCGCCAGCAGCCCAGGACAGGTCGTGGGGGAGACCCAGTACTTC. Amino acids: CASSPGQVVGETQYF.

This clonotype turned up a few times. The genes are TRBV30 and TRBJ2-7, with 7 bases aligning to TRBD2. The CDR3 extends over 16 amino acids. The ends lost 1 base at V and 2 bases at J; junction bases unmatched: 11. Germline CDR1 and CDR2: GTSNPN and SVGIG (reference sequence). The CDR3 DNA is TGTGCCTGGAGTGCCCGGACGGGAGGCAAGACCTACGAGCAGTACTTC. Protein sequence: CAWSARTGGKTYEQYF.

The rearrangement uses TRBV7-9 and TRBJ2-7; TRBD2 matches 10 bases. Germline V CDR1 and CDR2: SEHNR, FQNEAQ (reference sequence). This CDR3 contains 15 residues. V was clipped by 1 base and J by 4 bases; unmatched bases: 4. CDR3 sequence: CASSLVPSGGYEQYF. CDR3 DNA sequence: TGTGCCAGCAGCTTAGTGCCTAGCGGGGGTTACGAGCAGTACTTC.

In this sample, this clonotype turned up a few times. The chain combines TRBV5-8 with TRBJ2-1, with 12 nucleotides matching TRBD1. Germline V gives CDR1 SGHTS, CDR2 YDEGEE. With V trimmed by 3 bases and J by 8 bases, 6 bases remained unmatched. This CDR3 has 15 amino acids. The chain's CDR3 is CASSSGTGGWDEQFF. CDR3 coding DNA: TGTGCCAGCAGCTCGGGGACAGGGGGCTGGGATGAGCAGTTCTTC.

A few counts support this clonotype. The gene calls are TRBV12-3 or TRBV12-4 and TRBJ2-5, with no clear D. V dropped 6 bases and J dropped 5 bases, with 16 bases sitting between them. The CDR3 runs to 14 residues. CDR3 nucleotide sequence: TGTGCCAGCAGCCCCCTTATCTATTCCGAGACCCAGTACTTC. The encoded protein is CASSPLIYSETQYF.

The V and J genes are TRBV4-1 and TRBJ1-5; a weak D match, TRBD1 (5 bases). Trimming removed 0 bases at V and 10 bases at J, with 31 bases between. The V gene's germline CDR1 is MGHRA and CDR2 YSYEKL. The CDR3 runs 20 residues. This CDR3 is CASSQDSYKGAGTRLSPQHF. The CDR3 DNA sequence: TGCGCCAGCAGCCAAGATAGCTACAAGGGCGCAGGGACCCGCTTATCCCCCCAGCATTTT.

CDR3 region: CASRPPGGGLATTEAFF. Here the CDR3 DNA reads TGCGCCAGCAGACCGCCGGGGGGGGGCCTAGCAACCACTGAAGCTTTCTTT. The genes are TRBV5-1 and TRBJ1-1; D perhaps matches TRBD1 (6 bases). Trimming cost V 5 bases and J 4 bases, with 24 bases left between them. Germline V gene lookup returns CDR1 SGHRS and CDR2 YFSETQ. The CDR3 spans 17 residues.

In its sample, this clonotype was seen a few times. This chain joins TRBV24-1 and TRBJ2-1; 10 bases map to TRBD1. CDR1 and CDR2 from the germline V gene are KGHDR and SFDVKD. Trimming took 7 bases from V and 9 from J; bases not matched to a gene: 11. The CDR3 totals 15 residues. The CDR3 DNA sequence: TGTGCCACCAGCAGAACCGGGACAGGGGATCCTGAGCAGTTCTTC. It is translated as CATSRTGTGDPEQFF.

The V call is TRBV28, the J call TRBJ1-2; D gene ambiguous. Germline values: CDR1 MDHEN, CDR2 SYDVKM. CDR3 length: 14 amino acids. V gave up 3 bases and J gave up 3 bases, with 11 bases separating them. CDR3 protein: CASSFGPSYYGYTF. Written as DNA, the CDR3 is TGTGCCAGCAGTTTTGGACCCAGTTACTATGGCTACACCTTC.

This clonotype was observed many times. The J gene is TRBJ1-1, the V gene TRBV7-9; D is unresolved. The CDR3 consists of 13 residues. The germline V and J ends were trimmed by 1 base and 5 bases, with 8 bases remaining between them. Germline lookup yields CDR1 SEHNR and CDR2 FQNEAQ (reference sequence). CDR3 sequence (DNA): TGTGCCAGCAGCTTAGGTGGTTTAACTGAAGCTTTCTTT. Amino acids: CASSLGGLTEAFF.

Written as DNA, the CDR3 is TGCAGCGTTGACCCATCCGGGACTATAGATACGCAGTATTTT. Translating it yields CSVDPSGTIDTQYF. The V call is TRBV29-1, the J call TRBJ2-3, with 7 positions matching TRBD2. CDR1 is SQVTM, CDR2 ANQGSEA, per germline. V lost 3 bases, J lost 5 bases, and 8 bases stayed unmatched. This CDR3 is built from 14 residues.

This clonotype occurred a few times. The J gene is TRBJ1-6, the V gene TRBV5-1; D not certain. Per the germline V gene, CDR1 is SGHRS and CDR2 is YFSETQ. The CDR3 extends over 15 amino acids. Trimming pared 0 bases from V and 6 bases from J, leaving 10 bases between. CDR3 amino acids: CASSLAGVGNSPLHF. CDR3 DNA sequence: TGCGCCAGCAGCTTGGCCGGTGTGGGTAATTCACCCCTCCACTTT.

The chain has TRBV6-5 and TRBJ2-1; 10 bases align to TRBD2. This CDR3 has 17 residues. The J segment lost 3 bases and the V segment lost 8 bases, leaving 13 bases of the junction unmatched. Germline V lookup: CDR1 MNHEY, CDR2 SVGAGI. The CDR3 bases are TGTGCCAGCCGAGTTAGGGTAGCGGGAGGCCTCTACAATGAGCAGTTCTTC. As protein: CASRVRVAGGLYNEQFF.

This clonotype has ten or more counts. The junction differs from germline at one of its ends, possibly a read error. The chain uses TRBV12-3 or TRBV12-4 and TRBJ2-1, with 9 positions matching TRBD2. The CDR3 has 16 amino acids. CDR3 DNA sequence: TGTGCCAGCAGTTCCGATCTAGCGGGGTCCTCCAATGAGCAGTTCTTC. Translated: CASSSDLAGSSNEQFF.

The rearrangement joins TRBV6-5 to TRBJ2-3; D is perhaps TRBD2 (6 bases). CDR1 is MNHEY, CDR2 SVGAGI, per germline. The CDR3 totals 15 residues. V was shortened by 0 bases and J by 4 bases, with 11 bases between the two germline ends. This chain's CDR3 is CASSYSRGGADTQYF. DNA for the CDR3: TGTGCCAGCAGTTACTCGCGGGGCGGGGCAGATACGCAGTATTTT.